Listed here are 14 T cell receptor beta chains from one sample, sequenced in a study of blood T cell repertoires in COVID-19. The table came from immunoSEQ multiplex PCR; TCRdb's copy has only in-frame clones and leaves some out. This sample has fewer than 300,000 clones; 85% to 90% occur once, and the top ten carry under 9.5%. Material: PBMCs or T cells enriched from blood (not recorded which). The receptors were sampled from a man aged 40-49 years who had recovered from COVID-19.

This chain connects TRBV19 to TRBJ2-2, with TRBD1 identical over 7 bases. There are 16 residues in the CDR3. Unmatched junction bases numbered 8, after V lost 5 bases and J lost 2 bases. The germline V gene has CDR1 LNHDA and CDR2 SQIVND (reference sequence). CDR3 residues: CASSGRQGPNTGELFF. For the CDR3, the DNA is TGTGCCAGTAGTGGGCGACAGGGACCCAACACCGGGGAGCTGTTTTTT.

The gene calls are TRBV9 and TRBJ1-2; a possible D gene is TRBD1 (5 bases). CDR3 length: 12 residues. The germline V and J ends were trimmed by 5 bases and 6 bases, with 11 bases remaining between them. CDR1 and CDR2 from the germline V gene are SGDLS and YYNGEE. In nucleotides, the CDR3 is TGTGCCAGCAGGGAACAGGACCATGGCTACACCTTC. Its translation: CASREQDHGYTF.

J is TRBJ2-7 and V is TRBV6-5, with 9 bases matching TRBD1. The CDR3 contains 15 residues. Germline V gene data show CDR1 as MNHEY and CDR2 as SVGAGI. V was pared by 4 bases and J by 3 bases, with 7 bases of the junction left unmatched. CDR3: CASSSPGQGFYEQYF. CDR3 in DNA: TGTGCCAGCAGTTCACCGGGACAGGGCTTCTACGAGCAGTACTTC.

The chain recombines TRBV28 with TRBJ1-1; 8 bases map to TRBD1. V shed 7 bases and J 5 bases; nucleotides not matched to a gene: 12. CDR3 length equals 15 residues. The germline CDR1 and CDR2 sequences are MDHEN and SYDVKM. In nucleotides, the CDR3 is TGTGCCAGCACCAAAACGACAGGGGCTGAAACTGAAGCTTTCTTT. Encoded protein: CASTKTTGAETEAFF.

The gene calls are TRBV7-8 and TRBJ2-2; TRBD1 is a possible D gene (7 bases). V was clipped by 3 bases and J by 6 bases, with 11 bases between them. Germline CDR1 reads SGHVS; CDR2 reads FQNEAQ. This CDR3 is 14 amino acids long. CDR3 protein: CASSLSRGAGELFF. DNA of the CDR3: TGTGCCAGCAGCTTGAGCAGGGGGGCCGGGGAGCTGTTTTTT.

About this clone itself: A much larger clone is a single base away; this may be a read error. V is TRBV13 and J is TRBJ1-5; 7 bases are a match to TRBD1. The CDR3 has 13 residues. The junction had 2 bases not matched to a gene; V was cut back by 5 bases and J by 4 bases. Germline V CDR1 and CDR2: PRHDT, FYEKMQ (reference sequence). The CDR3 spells CASSEQGNQPQHF. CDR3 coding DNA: TGTGCCAGCAGCGAACAGGGGAATCAGCCCCAGCATTTT.

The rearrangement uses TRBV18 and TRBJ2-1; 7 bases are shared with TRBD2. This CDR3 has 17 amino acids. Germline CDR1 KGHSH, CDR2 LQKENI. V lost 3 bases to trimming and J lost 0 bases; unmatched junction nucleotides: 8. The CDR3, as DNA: TGTGCCAGCTCACCGAGGCCTAGCGGTAGCTCCTACAATGAGCAGTTCTTC. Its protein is CASSPRPSGSSYNEQFF.

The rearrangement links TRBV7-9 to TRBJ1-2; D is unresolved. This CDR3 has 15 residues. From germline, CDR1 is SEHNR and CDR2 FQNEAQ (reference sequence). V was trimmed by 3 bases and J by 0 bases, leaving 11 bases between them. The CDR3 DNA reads TGTGCCAGCAGCTTCCCCTCGGGAGCTAACTATGGCTACACCTTC. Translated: CASSFPSGANYGYTF.

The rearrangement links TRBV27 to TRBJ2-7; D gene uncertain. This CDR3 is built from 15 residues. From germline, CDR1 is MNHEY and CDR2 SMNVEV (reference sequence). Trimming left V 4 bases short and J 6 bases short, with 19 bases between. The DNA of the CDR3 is TGTGCCAGCAGTTCGTTGGAGACGGTCCGTCTCGAGCAGTACTTC. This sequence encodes CASSSLETVRLEQYF.

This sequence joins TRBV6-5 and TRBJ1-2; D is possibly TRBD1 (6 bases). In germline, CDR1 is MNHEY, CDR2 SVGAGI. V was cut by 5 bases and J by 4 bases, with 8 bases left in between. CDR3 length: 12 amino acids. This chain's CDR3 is CASSQGTYGYTF. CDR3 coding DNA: TGTGCCAGCAGTCAGGGGACCTATGGCTACACCTTC.

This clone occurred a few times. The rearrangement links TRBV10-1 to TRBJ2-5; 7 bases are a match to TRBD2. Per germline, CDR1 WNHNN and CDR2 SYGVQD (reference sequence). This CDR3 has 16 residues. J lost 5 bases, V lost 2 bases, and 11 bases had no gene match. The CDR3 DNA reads TGCGCCAGCAGTGAGGCTAGCGGAGGTTGGACGGAGACCCAGTACTTC. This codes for CASSEASGGWTETQYF.

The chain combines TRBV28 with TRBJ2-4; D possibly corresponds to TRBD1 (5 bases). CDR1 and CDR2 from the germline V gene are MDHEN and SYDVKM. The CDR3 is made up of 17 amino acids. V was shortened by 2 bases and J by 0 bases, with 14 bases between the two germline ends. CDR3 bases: TGTGCCAGCAGTTTAGGAGAAGGGGAACTAGCCAAAAACATTCAGTACTTC. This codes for CASSLGEGELAKNIQYF.

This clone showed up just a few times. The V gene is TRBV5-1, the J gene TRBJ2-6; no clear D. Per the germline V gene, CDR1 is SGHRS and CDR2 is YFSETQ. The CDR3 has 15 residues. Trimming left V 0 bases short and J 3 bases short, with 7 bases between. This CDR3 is CASSLAGFGANVLTF. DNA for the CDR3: TGCGCCAGCAGCTTGGCAGGCTTTGGGGCCAACGTCCTGACTTTC.

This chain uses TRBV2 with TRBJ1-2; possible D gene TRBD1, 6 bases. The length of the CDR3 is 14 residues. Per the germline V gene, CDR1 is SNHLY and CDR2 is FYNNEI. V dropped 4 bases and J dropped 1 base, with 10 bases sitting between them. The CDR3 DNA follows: TGTGCCAGCAGTGCTCAGGGGAATAACTATGGCTACACCTTC. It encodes CASSAQGNNYGYTF.